The 15 T cell receptor beta chains presented below share a single source sample, sequenced in a study of blood T cells in healthy people across ages. Sample-barcoded 5' priming and a J-beta primer mix drove a second PCR of about 7 to 11 cycles. TCRdb itself ran the 5' RACE reads through MiXCR, one entry per CDR3 protein. This table has some 800,000 distinct CDR3 sequences, roughly 25% appearing once. The data also belong to a second study, concerning T cells of mothers and their children.

The sequencing sample was made of blood. The receptors come from a boy aged 5-17 years in good health.

This clonotype was seen only a few times. The chain couples TRBV29-1 to TRBJ2-1; 7 bases align to TRBD1. The CDR3 loop spans 13 amino acids. CDR1 SQVTM and CDR2 ANQGSEA come from the germline V gene. The V segment lost 2 bases and the J segment 4 bases; nucleotides outside the gene matches: 2. This chain's CDR3 is CSVEQGQYNEQFF. CDR3 coding DNA: TGCAGCGTTGAACAGGGACAGTACAATGAGCAGTTCTTC.

V is TRBV20-1 and J is TRBJ2-2; 9 positions agree with TRBD2. The CDR3 is 15 amino acids. The V gene end was trimmed by 1 base and the J gene end by 6 bases; junction bases not matched to a gene: 6. The germline CDR1 and CDR2 sequences are DFQATT and SNEGSKA (reference sequence). This CDR3 reads CSARAVSGSPGELFF. The CDR3 DNA sequence: TGCAGTGCTAGAGCCGTTAGCGGGAGTCCCGGGGAGCTGTTTTTT.

The CDR3 is CSARDRLRNKEQYF. The CDR3 DNA is TGCAGTGCTAGAGATCGGCTGAGGAATAAGGAGCAGTACTTC. The chain links TRBV20-1 to TRBJ2-5, with D hard to call. Germline V gene lookup returns CDR1 DFQATT and CDR2 SNEGSKA (reference sequence). The germline V and J ends were trimmed by 0 bases and 11 bases, with 19 bases remaining between them. The CDR3 has 14 amino acids.

The chain recombines TRBV2 with TRBJ2-1, with 14 bases identical to TRBD2. V lost 7 bases to trimming and J lost 1 base; unmatched junction nucleotides: 9. This CDR3 region has 18 residues. Germline lookup yields CDR1 SNHLY and CDR2 FYNNEI. CDR3 DNA: TGTGCCAGCAAACCGGGACTAGCGGGAGTCCGTTCCTACAATGAGCAGTTCTTC. Amino acids: CASKPGLAGVRSYNEQFF. Based on the CDR3 plus reference TRBV2 and TRBJ2-1, the full variable domain is EPEVTQTPSHQVTQMGQEVILRCVPISNHLYFYWYRQILGQKVEFLVSFYNNEISEKSEIFDDQFSVERPDGSNFTLKIRSTKLEDSAMYFCASKPGLAGVRSYNEQFFGPGTRLTVL.

V is TRBV30 and J is TRBJ1-2; 8 bases align to TRBD1. V lost 0 bases to trimming and J lost 13 bases; unmatched junction nucleotides: 7. The germline V gene has CDR1 GTSNPN and CDR2 SVGIG (reference sequence). The CDR3 is made up of 12 amino acids. The CDR3 DNA sequence: TGTGCCTGGAGTGTACTCGGACAGGGAGCCACCTTC. This translates into CAWSVLGQGATF. The entire variable domain, with the rest obtained from reference TRBV30 and TRBJ1-2, is as follows: SQTIHQWPATLVQPVGSPLSLECTVEGTSNPNLYWYRQAAGRGLQLLFYSVGIGQISSEVPQNLSASRPQDRQFILSSKKLLLSDSGFYLCAWSVLGQGATFGSGTRLTVV.

This clonotype was seen a handful of times. The chain carries TRBV24-1 and TRBJ2-2; 9 bases agree with TRBD1. Trimming removed 7 bases from V and 6 bases from J; junction bases left unmatched: 14. The germline CDR1 and CDR2 sequences are KGHDR and SFDVKD. This CDR3 region has 17 residues. CDR3 DNA sequence: TGTGCCACCAGCCTTACCCCGGGACAGGGTCACGCCGGGGAGCTGTTTTTT. Amino acids: CATSLTPGQGHAGELFF.

This clonotype was observed once. The V call is TRBV21-1, the J call TRBJ2-4; the table's TRBD2 call for D was not verified on the DNA. TRBV21-1 corresponds to a pseudogene. The CDR3 spans 19 residues. This CDR3 is CASSSTGTSRRGAKNIQYF. Here the CDR3 DNA reads TGTGCCAGCAGCAGTACCGGGACTAGCAGGAGAGGGGCCAAAAACATTCAGTACTTC.

This clonotype occurred a few times. The chain employs TRBV9 and TRBJ2-3; D unclear. CDR3 length: 15 amino acids. V lost 6 bases and J lost 0, with 14 bases in between. Germline CDR1 and CDR2: SGDLS and YYNGEE. CDR3 in DNA: TGTGCCAGCAACTCAGGCTTTACTAGCACAGATACGCAGTATTTT. Translated, it gives CASNSGFTSTDTQYF.

As for this clonotype: Germline and junction disagree at one end, which may indicate a read error. The rearrangement joins TRBV6-1 to TRBJ1-1; possible D gene TRBD1, 5 bases. CDR1 and CDR2 from the germline V gene are MNHNS and SASEGT. CDR3 length: 14 residues. The CDR3 loop reads CASEEGTMNTQAFF. The CDR3, as DNA: TGTGCCAGCGAAGAGGGGACCATGAACACTCAAGCTTTCTTT.

V usage is TRBV7-9 and J usage is TRBJ2-7; TRBD1 is a possible D gene (6 bases). The CDR3 spans 12 residues. CDR1 is SEHNR, CDR2 FQNEAQ, per germline (reference sequence). The ends were cut back, 8 bases at V and 0 bases at J, with 8 bases in the middle. The CDR3 is CASGDISYEQYF. DNA of the CDR3: TGTGCCAGCGGGGACATCTCCTACGAGCAGTACTTC.

The genes are TRBV5-4 and TRBJ2-3; 13 bases are shared with TRBD2. In germline, CDR1 is SGHNT, CDR2 YYREEE (reference sequence). V trimming: 0 bases; J trimming: 4 bases; junction bases outside the gene matches: 2. The CDR3 is 16 amino acids. CDR3 nucleotides: TGTGCCAGCAGCTTGGGACTAGCGGGAGGTGCAGATACGCAGTATTTT. It encodes CASSLGLAGGADTQYF.

In the case of this clonotype: One junction end does not reproduce the germline sequence, and a read error may be involved. The chain has TRBV4-2 and TRBJ1-2, with 7 bases aligning to TRBD1. The germline V gene has CDR1 LGHNA and CDR2 YNFKEQ. The CDR3 runs 15 residues. The CDR3 protein is CASGQDIHRGSGYTF. As DNA, the CDR3 is TGTGCCAGCGGCCAAGATATCCACAGGGGTAGTGGCTACACCTTC.

The chain combines TRBV5-1 with TRBJ2-2; D not certain. This CDR3 has 13 residues. Germline lookup yields CDR1 SGHRS and CDR2 YFSETQ. V was trimmed by 2 bases and J by 6 bases, leaving 8 bases between them. CDR3 sequence (DNA): TGCGCCAGCAGCTTAAATCTCCCCGGGGAGCTGTTTTTT. Its translation is CASSLNLPGELFF.

V and J are TRBV29-1 and TRBJ1-4, with 11 bases aligning to TRBD1. The V segment lost 4 bases and the J segment 7 bases; nucleotides outside the gene matches: 8. Germline CDR1 and CDR2: SQVTM and ANQGSEA. The CDR3 extends over 15 amino acids. The CDR3, as DNA: TGCAGCGTTGTCCTTGGGACAGGGGGAATTGAAAAACTGTTTTTT. The encoded protein is CSVVLGTGGIEKLFF. The whole variable domain, remainder taken from reference TRBV29-1 and TRBJ1-4, is SAVISQKPSRDICQRGTSLTIQCQVDSQVTMMFWYRQQPGQSLTLIATANQGSEATYESGFVIDKFPISRPNLTFSTLTVSNMSPEDSSIYLCSVVLGTGGIEKLFFGSGTQLSVL.

This clonotype has a handful of counts. This chain uses TRBV5-1 with TRBJ1-3; no clear D. From germline, CDR1 is SGHRS and CDR2 YFSETQ. Between the trimmed V and J ends, which lost 0 bases and 0 bases, there was a span of 7 bases. The length of the CDR3 is 15 residues. This CDR3 is CASSLVGDSGNTIYF. The CDR3 region has the DNA TGCGCCAGCAGCTTGGTGGGCGACTCTGGAAACACCATATATTTT. The variable domain in full, with the rest retrieved from reference TRBV5-1 and TRBJ1-3, is KAGVTQTPRYLIKTRGQQVTLSCSPISGHRSVSWYQQTPGQGLQFLFEYFSETQRNKGNFPGRFSGRQFSNSRSEMNVSTLELGDSALYLCASSLVGDSGNTIYFGEGSWLTVV.